One sample yielded the 22 T cell receptor beta chains listed below, sequenced in a study of neoadjuvant anti-PD-1 for oral cavity cancer. Only in-frame clones appear in the TCRdb table, and some are missing; sequencing was by immunoSEQ multiplex PCR. The table includes 30,000 to 35,000 clones, around nine tenths detected once. The sample consisted of PBMCs, taken before nivolumab (anti-PD-1) treatment. These receptors were collected from a person aged 35-79 years with oral cavity squamous cell carcinoma.

V usage is TRBV6-1 and J usage is TRBJ1-1, with D hard to call. Per the germline V gene, CDR1 is MNHNS and CDR2 is SASEGT. The length of the CDR3 is 14 residues. The V and J ends lost 4 bases and 5 bases respectively, with 14 bases between them. This CDR3 reads CASSVYGRETEAFF. CDR3 nucleotides: TGTGCCAGCAGTGTATATGGGCGAGAAACTGAAGCTTTCTTT.

The chain links TRBV5-6 to TRBJ1-2; 7 positions match TRBD1. Germline V gives CDR1 SGHDT, CDR2 YYEEEE. This CDR3 contains 15 residues. Losses at the gene ends were 4 bases for V and 7 bases for J; bases not matched to a gene: 13. CDR3 nucleotides: TGTGCCAGCAGCCCCACGGACAGGCCGGGAGGTGGCTACACCTTC. Encoded protein: CASSPTDRPGGGYTF.

The chain carries TRBV5-1 and TRBJ1-1, with 7 bases matching TRBD1. The CDR3 runs 14 residues. Trimming removed 2 bases from V and 7 bases from J; junction bases left unmatched: 8. The germline V gene has CDR1 SGHRS and CDR2 YFSETQ. CDR3 bases: TGCGCCAGCAGCTTACGGGACAGCGTGAATGAAGCTTTCTTT. It translates to CASSLRDSVNEAFF.

The chain carries TRBV4-3 and TRBJ1-5, with a weak D call TRBD1 (5 bases). From germline, CDR1 is LGHNA and CDR2 YSLEER. This CDR3 is built from 16 residues. Deletions cut 0 bases from V and 9 bases from J, with 18 bases between. CDR3 protein: CASSQDYAGLVWPQHF. CDR3 nucleotide sequence: TGCGCCAGCAGCCAAGATTATGCAGGGCTGGTGTGGCCCCAGCATTTT.

The chain couples TRBV2 to TRBJ2-3, with D possibly matching TRBD1 (5 bases). This CDR3 comprises 15 residues. Germline CDR1 and CDR2: SNHLY and FYNNEI. The V end was cut by 6 bases, the J end by 4 bases, with 17 bases between. The CDR3 DNA is TGTGCCAGCAGCTCCCCGCTTGGGGCTCCAGATACGCAGTATTTT. Residues: CASSSPLGAPDTQYF.

This chain links TRBV10-1 with TRBJ2-3; D possibly uses TRBD1 or TRBD2 (6 bases each). Looked up from germline, CDR1 is WNHNN and CDR2 is SYGVQD (reference sequence). This CDR3 has 13 residues. V dropped 8 bases and J dropped 5 bases, with 14 bases sitting between them. The CDR3 reads CASSPGAQDTQYF. In nucleotides, the CDR3 is TGCGCCAGCTCCCCGGGGGCCCAAGATACGCAGTATTTT.

The chain joins TRBV7-2 to TRBJ1-2; D uncertain. The CDR3 sequence is 12 residues long. V gave up 1 base and J gave up 8 bases, with 8 bases separating them. Germline CDR1 reads SGHTA; CDR2 reads FQGNSA. For the CDR3, the DNA is TGTGCCAGCAGCTTAGAACGACGGGGCTACACCTTC. This translates into CASSLERRGYTF.

The genes are TRBV4-1 and TRBJ2-5; D not resolved. Germline CDR1 and CDR2: MGHRA and YSYEKL. The CDR3 covers 14 residues. The ends were cut back, 1 base at V and 4 bases at J, with 10 bases in the middle. CDR3 bases: TGCGCCAGCAGCCAAGCTATGTTGAGAGAGACCCAGTACTTC. Amino acid sequence: CASSQAMLRETQYF.

V is TRBV6-6 and J is TRBJ1-1, with D perhaps TRBD1 (6 bases). With 7 bases removed from V and 1 base from J, the gap between germline ends came to 13 bases. Germline V lookup: CDR1 MNHNY, CDR2 SVGAGI (reference sequence). The CDR3 is 14 amino acids. CDR3 sequence (DNA): TGTGCCAGCATCTCCGGGACATCGAACACTGAAGCTTTCTTT. Translating gives CASISGTSNTEAFF.

The rearrangement joins TRBV5-4 to TRBJ2-3; D gene uncertain. V lost 4 bases, J lost 6 bases, and 12 bases lay in between. The CDR3 has 13 amino acids. The germline CDR1 and CDR2 sequences are SGHNT and YYREEE (reference sequence). The CDR3 here is CASSGATPDTQYF. CDR3 DNA sequence: TGTGCCAGCAGCGGCGCAACTCCGGATACGCAGTATTTT.

This clone was recorded a few times. The chain recombines TRBV5-8 with TRBJ2-2; D gene unclear. The CDR3 is made up of 16 amino acids. The ends were cut back, 7 bases at V and 5 bases at J, with 21 bases in the middle. Per germline, CDR1 SGHTS and CDR2 YDEGEE. CDR3 DNA sequence: TGTGCCAGCCCCCCTCGAAGGGATTATAGAACCGGGGAGCTGTTTTTT. As protein: CASPPRRDYRTGELFF.

The gene calls are TRBV29-1 and TRBJ1-5, with a tentative D call TRBD1 (6 bases). Germline CDR1 and CDR2: SQVTM and ANQGSEA. This CDR3 spans 13 amino acids. The V end was cut by 4 bases, the J end by 0 bases, with 7 bases between. The CDR3 nucleotides read TGCAGCGTTGGACAGGATAGCAATCAGCCCCAGCATTTT. It codes for CSVGQDSNQPQHF.

The chain carries TRBV13 and TRBJ2-5, with D possibly being TRBD2 (6 bases). CDR3 length: 18 amino acids. Germline CDR1 reads PRHDT; CDR2 reads FYEKMQ (reference sequence). Trimming removed 0 bases at V and 3 bases at J, with 20 bases between. CDR3 coding DNA: TGTGCCAGCAGCTTAGGAGGGGCACTGGGTAGCGGAGAAGAGACCCAGTACTTC. As protein: CASSLGGALGSGEETQYF.

The gene calls are TRBV4-1 and TRBJ2-5; TRBD1 agrees at 8 bases. In germline, CDR1 is MGHRA, CDR2 YSYEKL. Trimming at V came to 3 bases and at J to 2 bases, leaving 5 bases not matched to a gene. There are 15 residues in the CDR3. For the CDR3, the DNA is TGCGCCAGCAGCCAGACCGGGACAGGTCAAGAGACCCAGTACTTC. Protein sequence: CASSQTGTGQETQYF.

The chain employs TRBV5-1 and TRBJ2-2, with TRBD1 as a possible D gene (6 bases). Trimming cost V 0 bases and J 1 base, with 10 bases left between them. The CDR3 covers 16 residues. From germline, CDR1 is SGHRS and CDR2 YFSETQ. CDR3 loop: CASSLVGHENTGELFF. The CDR3, as DNA: TGCGCCAGCAGCTTGGTGGGACACGAGAACACCGGGGAGCTGTTTTTT. The whole variable domain, remainder taken from reference TRBV5-1 and TRBJ2-2, is KAGVTQTPRYLIKTRGQQVTLSCSPISGHRSVSWYQQTPGQGLQFLFEYFSETQRNKGNFPGRFSGRQFSNSRSEMNVSTLELGDSALYLCASSLVGHENTGELFFGEGSRLTVL.

The chain couples TRBV5-5 to TRBJ2-5, with D unresolved. The CDR3 contains 12 residues. CDR1 SGHKS and CDR2 YYEKEE come from the germline V gene (reference sequence). Trimming cost V 1 base and J 5 bases, with 6 bases left between them. The chain's CDR3 is CASSLIAETQYF. The CDR3, as DNA: TGTGCCAGCAGCTTGATTGCGGAGACCCAGTACTTC.

The gene calls are TRBV2 and TRBJ1-1; no clear D gene. V was clipped by 6 bases and J by 1 base, with 9 bases between them. This CDR3 has 13 amino acids. CDR1 and CDR2 (germline): SNHLY, FYNNEI. The CDR3 protein is CASRAQWNTEAFF. CDR3 nucleotide sequence: TGTGCCAGCAGAGCACAGTGGAACACTGAAGCTTTCTTT.

The genes are TRBV7-8 and TRBJ1-1; D might be TRBD1 (5 bases). The CDR3 is 14 amino acids. With 0 bases removed from V and 8 bases from J, the gap between germline ends came to 13 bases. CDR1 SGHVS and CDR2 FQNEAQ come from the germline V gene. As DNA, the CDR3 is TGTGCCAGCAGCTTAGCGGCTTGGGGCGACGAAGCTTTCTTT. Residues: CASSLAAWGDEAFF.

The rearrangement links TRBV5-5 to TRBJ1-5; D is possibly TRBD1 (6 bases). This CDR3 has 15 residues. V gave up 3 bases and J gave up 4 bases, with 14 bases separating them. CDR1 SGHKS and CDR2 YYEKEE come from the germline V gene (reference sequence). DNA for the CDR3: TGTGCCAGCAGCTGGAGGGAAGGGGGAAATCAGCCCCAGCATTTT. Its translation is CASSWREGGNQPQHF.

This chain links TRBV20-1 with TRBJ2-1; TRBD2 matches at 9 bases. The CDR3 is made up of 11 amino acids. The V gene's germline CDR1 is DFQATT and CDR2 SNEGSKA (reference sequence). As DNA, the CDR3 is TGCGGGGTAGCGGGGGAGTATGAGCAGTTCTTC. Its protein is CGVAGEYEQFF.

This chain joins TRBV5-4 and TRBJ2-2; 11 bases are a match to TRBD2. The CDR3 has 16 residues. In germline, CDR1 is SGHNT, CDR2 YYREEE (reference sequence). Trimming removed 0 bases from V and 4 bases from J; junction bases left unmatched: 2. The CDR3 spells CASSLDSGGATGELFF. CDR3 nucleotides: TGTGCCAGCAGCTTGGATAGCGGGGGGGCCACCGGGGAGCTGTTTTTT.

The rearrangement joins TRBV19 to TRBJ1-2; D is perhaps TRBD1 (5 bases). Per the germline V gene, CDR1 is LNHDA and CDR2 is SQIVND (reference sequence). The CDR3 length is 13 residues. V lost 5 bases, J lost 8 bases, and 15 bases lay in between. The CDR3 DNA reads TGTGCCAGTAGTGTCGACAGTGCGTTCGGCTACACCTTC. Amino acid sequence: CASSVDSAFGYTF.